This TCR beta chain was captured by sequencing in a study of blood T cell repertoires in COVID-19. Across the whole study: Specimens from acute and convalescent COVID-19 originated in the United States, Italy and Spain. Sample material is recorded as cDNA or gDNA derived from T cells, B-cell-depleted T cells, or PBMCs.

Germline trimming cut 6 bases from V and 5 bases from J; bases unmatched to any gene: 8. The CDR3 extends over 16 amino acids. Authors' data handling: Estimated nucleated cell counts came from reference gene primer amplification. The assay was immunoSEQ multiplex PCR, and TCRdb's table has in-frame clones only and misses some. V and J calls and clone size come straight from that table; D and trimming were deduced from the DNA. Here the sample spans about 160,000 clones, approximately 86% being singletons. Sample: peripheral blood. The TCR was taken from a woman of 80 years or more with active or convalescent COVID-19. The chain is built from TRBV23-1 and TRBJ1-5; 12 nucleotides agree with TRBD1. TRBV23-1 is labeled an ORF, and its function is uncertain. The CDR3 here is CASRPPGTGGDQPQHF. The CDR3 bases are TGCGCCAGCAGGCCACCCGGGACAGGGGGCGATCAGCCCCAGCATTTT.